Each of the 22 T cell receptor beta chains below was sequenced from the same sample in a study of blood T cell repertoires in COVID-19 (TCRdb year 2020). The library was prepared using the immunoSEQ multiplex PCR assay. Held by TCRdb, this immuneACCESS table contains in-frame sequences only and omits some clones. Under half of the omission traces to an unresolved V gene where checked; the cause of the rest is unknown. This sample is represented by about 220,000 clones; approximately 82% of them were singletons. The top ten clonotypes cover 3% to 4.5% of the sample. The material sequenced was peripheral blood. All receptors come from a woman older than 75 with acute or convalescent COVID-19.

The chain links TRBV4-2 to TRBJ1-1, with a tentative D call TRBD1 (5 bases). Germline V gene sequence: CDR1 LGHNA, CDR2 YNFKEQ. The V gene lost 4 bases and the J gene lost 4 bases, with 16 bases spanning the gap. The CDR3 consists of 15 residues. CDR3: CASSPDTGGRTEAFF. For the CDR3, the DNA is TGTGCCAGCAGCCCCGATACGGGGGGACGCACTGAAGCTTTCTTT.

This clone has a handful of counts. The rearrangement joins TRBV7-2 to TRBJ1-2, with no clear D. Looked up from germline, CDR1 is SGHTA and CDR2 is FQGNSA. Trimming cost V 5 bases and J 8 bases, with 18 bases left between them. The CDR3 has 14 amino acids. The CDR3 DNA sequence: TGTGCCAGCAGCCCCACCCTTCGGGGTCCGGGCTACACCTTC. It specifies CASSPTLRGPGYTF.

The CDR3 sequence: CASSLATDQNSPLHF. In DNA, the CDR3 is TGCGCCAGCAGCTTGGCGACAGATCAGAATTCACCCCTCCACTTT. This sequence joins TRBV5-1 and TRBJ1-6, with D maybe TRBD1 (5 bases). Per the germline V gene, CDR1 is SGHRS and CDR2 is YFSETQ. The CDR3 length is 15 residues. The germline V and J ends were trimmed by 0 bases and 7 bases, with 11 bases remaining between them.

V and J are TRBV11-2 and TRBJ1-2; 8 nucleotides match TRBD1. With 3 bases clipped from V and 1 base from J, the junction kept 7 bases outside the gene matches. The CDR3 loop spans 16 amino acids. From germline, CDR1 is SGHAT and CDR2 FQNNGV. CDR3 nucleotides: TGTGCCAGCAGCTTGGACAGGGACTATTTTAACTATGGCTACACCTTC. Translation: CASSLDRDYFNYGYTF. The full variable domain, in which reference TRBV11-2 and TRBJ1-2 provide the parts outside the CDR3, is EAGVAQSPRYKIIEKRQSVAFWCNPISGHATLYWYQQILGQGPKLLIQFQNNGVVDDSQLPKDRFSAERLKGVDSTLKIQPAKLEDSAVYLCASSLDRDYFNYGYTFGSGTRLTVV.

This CDR3 reads CASSSRGLNEKLFF. The CDR3 DNA reads as TGTGCCAGTAGCTCCAGGGGATTGAATGAAAAACTGTTTTTT. The chain couples TRBV19 to TRBJ1-4, with D possibly being TRBD1 (6 bases). CDR1 and CDR2 from the germline V gene are LNHDA and SQIVND (reference sequence). This CDR3 spans 14 amino acids. V lost 6 bases, J lost 5 bases, and 13 bases lay in between. Drawing the rest from reference TRBV19 and TRBJ1-4, the complete variable domain is DGGITQSPKYLFRKEGQNVTLSCEQNLNHDAMYWYRQDPGQGLRLIYYSQIVNDFQKGDIAEGYSVSREKKESFPLTVTSAQKNPTAFYLCASSSRGLNEKLFFGSGTQLSVL.

The chain recombines TRBV6-5 with TRBJ2-2; 7 nucleotides align to TRBD1. The CDR3 runs 15 residues. With V trimmed by 6 bases and J by 1 base, 5 bases remained unmatched. From germline, CDR1 is MNHEY and CDR2 SVGAGI. As DNA, the CDR3 is TGTGCCAGCAGAAGACAGGGCGGGAACACCGGGGAGCTGTTTTTT. The encoded protein is CASRRQGGNTGELFF.

The chain joins TRBV4-1 to TRBJ1-5; the D gene is possibly TRBD1 (6 bases). This CDR3 region has 15 residues. The germline gives CDR1 MGHRA, CDR2 YSYEKL. V was trimmed by 3 bases and J by 1 base, leaving 10 bases between them. The CDR3 coding sequence is TGCGCCAGCAGCCACGGGACACAGAGCAATCAGCCCCAGCATTTT. This encodes CASSHGTQSNQPQHF.

This chain links TRBV5-1 with TRBJ2-7; D is perhaps TRBD1 (6 bases). V lost 2 bases and J lost 2, with 14 bases in between. Per germline, CDR1 SGHRS and CDR2 YFSETQ. The CDR3 spans 15 residues. CDR3 loop: CASSLQGVPTYEQYF. CDR3 bases: TGCGCCAGCAGCTTACAGGGAGTTCCCACCTACGAGCAGTACTTC.

The chain uses TRBV7-8 and TRBJ1-5, with D unclear. Germline CDR1 is SGHVS and CDR2 is FQNEAQ. The ends were cut back, 4 bases at V and 0 bases at J, with 10 bases in the middle. The CDR3 totals 15 residues. The DNA of the CDR3 is TGTGCCAGCAGCTCCCTCGGGTTTAGCAATCAGCCCCAGCATTTT. Its translation: CASSSLGFSNQPQHF.

The rearrangement links TRBV19 to TRBJ2-5; unclear D gene. The V end lost 3 bases, the J end lost 5 bases, and 13 bases lay between the germline ends. CDR3 length: 14 amino acids. Per the germline V gene, CDR1 is LNHDA and CDR2 is SQIVND (reference sequence). The CDR3: CASSMPSRRETQYF. The DNA of the CDR3 is TGTGCCAGTAGTATGCCCTCTCGCCGGGAGACCCAGTACTTC. Variable domain in full (rest from reference TRBV19 and TRBJ2-5): DGGITQSPKYLFRKEGQNVTLSCEQNLNHDAMYWYRQDPGQGLRLIYYSQIVNDFQKGDIAEGYSVSREKKESFPLTVTSAQKNPTAFYLCASSMPSRRETQYFGPGTRLLVL.

The rearrangement uses TRBV5-1 and TRBJ2-5; 8 bases map to TRBD2. CDR1 and CDR2 (germline): SGHRS, YFSETQ. CDR3 size: 14 residues. The J segment lost 5 bases and the V segment lost 4 bases, leaving 7 bases of the junction unmatched. The CDR3 nucleotides are TGCGCCAGCAGCCGGGGGGGCCTCGGGGAGACCCAGTACTTC. This gives the protein CASSRGGLGETQYF.

The rearrangement joins TRBV6-5 to TRBJ2-3, with a tentative D call TRBD2 (6 bases). CDR3 size: 16 residues. Germline V lookup: CDR1 MNHEY, CDR2 SVGAGI. Trimming removed 3 bases at V and 1 base at J, with 14 bases between. CDR3 DNA sequence: TGTGCCAGCAGTTATGTGTTGACGGGGGGCACAGATACGCAGTATTTT. Translating gives CASSYVLTGGTDTQYF.

This rearrangement joins TRBV5-1 to TRBJ1-1; 9 bases are shared with TRBD1. After removal of 4 bases from V and 3 bases from J, the junction contained 13 bases not matched to a gene. CDR1 is SGHRS, CDR2 YFSETQ, per germline. There are 17 residues in the CDR3. The CDR3 DNA sequence: TGCGCCAGCAGCCCGTGGACAGGGGCGTTTGTACACACTGAAGCTTTCTTT. It is translated as CASSPWTGAFVHTEAFF.

V is TRBV6-6 and J is TRBJ1-3; TRBD1 aligns across 8 bases. Trimming took 7 bases from V and 4 from J; bases not matched to a gene: 6. Germline V CDR1 and CDR2: MNHNY, SVGAGI (reference sequence). This CDR3 is 14 amino acids long. CDR3 protein: CASTLTGGGNTIYF. CDR3 in DNA: TGTGCCAGCACTCTCACAGGGGGGGGAAACACCATATATTTT.

The chain joins TRBV11-3 to TRBJ1-3, with 7 bases identical to TRBD1. Germline values: CDR1 SGHNT, CDR2 YENEEA. CDR3 length: 15 residues. Trimming removed 1 base from V and 2 bases from J; junction bases left unmatched: 2. CDR3: CASSLAGGPGNTIYF. The CDR3 DNA sequence: TGTGCCAGCAGCTTAGCAGGGGGACCTGGAAACACCATATATTTT.

The chain employs TRBV28 and TRBJ2-7; TRBD1 is a possible D gene (6 bases). There are 13 residues in the CDR3. V was cut by 3 bases and J by 4 bases, with 10 bases left in between. The germline CDR1 and CDR2 sequences are MDHEN and SYDVKM. This CDR3 is CASSFDRKYEQYF. In DNA, the CDR3 is TGTGCCAGCAGTTTTGACAGGAAGTACGAGCAGTACTTC.

The genes are TRBV9 and TRBJ1-2; D not certain. V was clipped by 0 bases and J by 6 bases, with 15 bases between them. Looked up from germline, CDR1 is SGDLS and CDR2 is YYNGEE. This CDR3 is built from 15 residues. CDR3 region: CASSVAGSPPHGYTF. The CDR3 DNA sequence: TGTGCCAGCAGCGTAGCAGGCAGTCCTCCTCATGGCTACACCTTC.

The rearrangement uses TRBV11-2 and TRBJ1-1; possibly TRBD1 for D (6 bases). Trimming left V 4 bases short and J 4 bases short, with 13 bases between. Looked up from germline, CDR1 is SGHAT and CDR2 is FQNNGV. This CDR3 has 14 residues. In DNA form, the CDR3 reads TGTGCCAGCAGCTCGAGACAGGCGGGCACTGAAGCTTTCTTT. Protein product: CASSSRQAGTEAFF.

CDR3 sequence (DNA): TGTGCCAGCACCTCTCGGCGGGGGGCCTTCTCCACAGATACGCAGTATTTT. It is translated as CASTSRRGAFSTDTQYF. The chain couples TRBV5-6 to TRBJ2-3; 8 bases agree with TRBD2. The CDR3 contains 17 residues. The germline gives CDR1 SGHDT, CDR2 YYEEEE. The ends lost 6 bases at V and 2 bases at J; junction bases unmatched: 14.

This clone was seen a single time. The chain is built from TRBV27 and TRBJ2-3; 9 bases line up with TRBD2. The CDR3 runs 16 residues. CDR1 is MNHEY and CDR2 is SMNVEV in the germline V gene (reference sequence). V dropped 5 bases and J dropped 0; count of bases not matched to a gene: 6. The CDR3 loop is CASSQSGGTSTDTQYF. CDR3 bases: TGTGCCAGCAGTCAAAGCGGGGGGACGAGCACAGATACGCAGTATTTT.

The DNA of the CDR3 is TGTGCCAGCAGCCCCTTCTTCATGGGTACTAGCGGGGGGGCGAGCTCCTACAATGAGCAGTTCTTC. Its translation is CASSPFFMGTSGGASSYNEQFF. V gene TRBV3-1 (or the pseudogene TRBV3-2) combines with J gene TRBJ2-1, with 13 nucleotides matching TRBD2. The length of the CDR3 is 22 residues. Germline CDR1 and CDR2: LGHDT and YNNKEL (reference sequence). With V trimmed by 4 bases and J by 0 bases, 18 bases remained unmatched.

The gene calls are TRBV12-3 or TRBV12-4 and TRBJ1-1; D is uncertain. The CDR3 runs 13 residues. Deletions cut 5 bases from V and 7 bases from J, with 14 bases between. CDR3 sequence: CASSKIGISEAFF. CDR3 sequence (DNA): TGTGCCAGCAGTAAGATCGGGATAAGTGAAGCTTTCTTT.